This TCR beta chain appears in the sequencing data of a study of T cell responses to AZD1222 COVID-19 vaccine (dated by TCRdb to the early 2020s). Regarding the complete study: A total of 233 trial participants underwent TCR sequencing, of whom about 210 received two doses of AZD1222 and some 25 received two doses of the MenACWY control vaccine. Trial participants were enrolled into age subgroups of 18-55, 56-69 and 70-plus years, which contained about 150, 27 and 61 TCR-sequenced participants, respectively.

Read against the paper, the sample's time point label means: about 28 days (+/-7) after the second vaccine dose. AZD1222 recipients with second doses at about 4 weeks or about 12 weeks were pooled, because spike-specific TCR depth and breadth did not differ between schedules. The vaccinee samples were drawn from two UK trials, COV001 and COV002, one of which was a single-blind randomized controlled phase 2/3 trial testing AZD1222 (ChAdOx1 nCoV-19) in healthy adults. For TCRbeta chain sequencing, PBMC samples from trial participants were taken at day 0 and at day 28 after the second dose. The paper's findings and limits, for the study overall: Epitopes outside the regions mutated in the B.1.351 and B.1.1.7 variants were reportedly recognized by nearly half of the unique spike-specific TCRs. After two AZD1222 doses, both the breadth and the depth of spike-specific TCRs were significantly higher than at day 0 and than in MenACWY recipients. No day 14 peak-response samples were available, so repertoires were characterized only after the peak T cell response. Vaccine-associated CD4 TCRs spanned the whole spike protein, with dominant responses in regions 160-218 and 743-854. Participants were mostly white British and included more females than males, and it was suggested by the authors that clonal diversity may have been underestimated. The 56-69-year group was small, and its depth increase did not reach significance, likely because of low power. Conclusions about previously exposed vaccinees are limited, since just 6 or 7 AZD1222 recipients were seropositive for SARS-CoV-2 at baseline.

V loses 5 bases of germline sequence and J loses 6 bases, and the interval between the two ends is 10 bases. Spanning cysteine to phenylalanine, the CDR3 consists of 12 amino acids. Solely the CDR3 DNA is kept, with 36 bases framed from the first base. CDR1 and CDR2 are drawn from the germline V gene: MNHEY, SVGAGI. On this clone: Its antigen specificity is not known. No much larger clonotype is one base removed from it; base qualities were not supplied.

The CDR3 regions of human TCRbeta chains were analyzed by immunosequencing. The authors' pipeline ran thus. Repertoire TCRs were checked for matches against a reference library of SARS-CoV-2-specific TCRs that had been generated using the MIRA antigen-specificity platform. Breadth meant the fraction of unique TCRs that were SARS-CoV-2-associated, whereas depth meant the fraction of total T cells that were SARS-CoV-2-associated. Each spike-specific TCR was assigned to its reactive spike region and to a CD4 or CD8 class using the MIRA data. Log10-transformed breadth and depth values were compared by one-way ANOVA with Sidak's multiple comparisons tests. TCRdb retrieved this table from immuneACCESS and kept in-frame rearrangements only. Not all clones are present; in checked studies, unresolved V genes account for under half, and no reason is known for the remainder. The V and J calls and the clone size are those of that table, but D and trimming were determined from the DNA. The sample table holds approximately 150,000 clones, of which about 86% were seen once. The ten largest clonotypes hold roughly 5.1% of the sample.

The clonotype was recovered from an adult who received the AZD1222 COVID-19 vaccine. The sequencing here drew on peripheral blood, taken 28 days after the second AZD1222 dose. The chain was built from TRBV6-5 and TRBJ1-1; the D segment could be TRBD1, given 5 matching bases. At the DNA level, the sequence is TGTGCCAGCAGTCAGGGAATCGCTGAAGCTTTCTTT. Translated, this is CASSQGIAEAFF.